Listed below are T cell receptor beta chains from one sample, sequenced in a study of blood T cells in healthy people across ages. One entry per CDR3 protein results from TCRdb running MiXCR on the 5' RACE reads. This sample carries 1.5 million to 2 million distinct CDR3 sequences, about 50% of them seen once, and the ten largest clones take around 2.1%. Material: blood. All receptors derive from a woman aged 40 to 49 in good health. Each CDR3 is given with its conserved first and last residue. D genes are given only for firm matches. Rows may omit the clone size; those that give it use once, few, many or a size class.

j_call,d_call,v_call,clone_size,cdr3_aa,cdr3_nt
TRBJ2-1,TRBD2,TRBV6-6,few,CASGTSYNEQFF,TGTGCCAGCGGGACTAGTTACAATGAGCAGTTCTTC
TRBJ2-7,TRBD1,TRBV4-3,NA,CASSQDGQDPYEQYF,TGCGCCAGCAGCCAAGATGGACAGGACCCTTACGAGCAGTACTTC
TRBJ2-7,NA,TRBV20-1,NA,CSARDRGDWASYEQYF,TGCAGTGCTAGAGATCGAGGGGACTGGGCCTCCTACGAGCAGTACTTC
TRBJ2-1,NA,TRBV5-6,NA,CASSFILNRYNEQFF,TGTGCCAGCAGCTTCATACTGAACCGCTACAATGAGCAGTTCTTC
TRBJ1-4,NA,TRBV5-1,once,CASSLGERNEKLFF,TGCGCCAGCAGCTTAGGTGAACGAAATGAAAAACTGTTTTTT
TRBJ1-1,TRBD1,TRBV9,NA,CASSARTGLNTEAFF,TGTGCCAGCAGCGCCCGGACAGGGCTGAACACTGAAGCTTTCTTT
TRBJ2-3,NA,TRBV14,few,CASSHGLIADTQYF,TGTGCCAGCAGCCACGGACTCATAGCCGATACGCAGTATTTT
TRBJ2-3,TRBD1,TRBV7-2,NA,CASSGPRRQGAVSTDTQYF,TGTGCCAGCAGCGGCCCGCGACGCCAGGGGGCTGTGAGCACAGATACGCAGTATTTT
TRBJ2-7,TRBD2,TRBV7-9,NA,CASSPKLAGGADLYEQYF,TGTGCCAGCAGCCCAAAACTAGCGGGGGGCGCGGATCTCTACGAGCAGTACTTC
TRBJ2-3,NA,TRBV2,few,CASLYISTDTQYF,TGTGCCAGCTTATATATTAGCACAGATACGCAGTATTTT
TRBJ2-4,TRBD1,TRBV27,few,CASRTDRGEAKNIQYF,TGTGCCAGCAGAACAGACAGGGGGGAGGCCAAAAACATTCAGTACTTC
TRBJ1-2,TRBD1,TRBV20-1,NA,CSGLSPGQGGDGYTF,TGCAGTGGGCTCTCTCCAGGACAGGGCGGGGATGGCTACACCTTC
TRBJ2-7,NA,TRBV7-9,few,CASSSWDVGEQYF,TGTGCCAGCAGCTCCTGGGACGTGGGCGAGCAGTACTTC
TRBJ2-3,NA,TRBV15,once,CATSRSITDTQYF,TGTGCCACCAGCCGCTCAATCACAGATACGCAGTATTTT
TRBJ2-4,NA,TRBV5-1,NA,CASSLGQGRLVDIQYF,TGCGCCAGCAGCTTGGGCCAGGGTAGGCTCGTGGACATTCAGTACTTC
TRBJ2-1,NA,TRBV6-6,NA,CASSGVRRDEQFF,TGTGCCAGCAGTGGTGTCCGTAGGGATGAGCAGTTCTTC
TRBJ2-7,NA,TRBV20-1,few,CSALPGTPSSYEQYF,TGCAGTGCTTTGCCCGGGACTCCCAGCTCCTACGAGCAGTACTTC
TRBJ2-3,NA,TRBV29-1,NA,CSYEQGADTQYF,TGCAGTTATGAGCAGGGAGCAGATACGCAGTATTTT
TRBJ2-1,TRBD1,TRBV15,NA,CATSRTPTGSSYNEQFF,TGTGCCACCAGCAGAACCCCGACAGGGAGCTCCTACAATGAGCAGTTCTTC
TRBJ1-1,TRBD1,TRBV6-6,NA,CAGGGSEAFF,TGTGCAGGGGGCGGAAGTGAAGCTTTCTTT
TRBJ2-5,NA,TRBV5-1,NA,CASTPGAGMNEQYF,TGCGCCAGCACCCCTGGGGCAGGGATGAATGAGCAGTACTTC
TRBJ2-4,TRBD1,TRBV18,NA,CASSPQGASDIQYF,TGTGCCAGCTCACCACAGGGGGCCTCGGACATTCAGTACTTC
TRBJ2-7,NA,TRBV7-2,NA,CVSSLGTLYEQYF,TGTGTCAGCAGCTTAGGGACGCTCTACGAGCAGTACTTC
TRBJ1-2,NA,TRBV28,few,CASSLLQGGYGYTF,TGTGCCAGCAGTTTACTCCAGGGCGGTTATGGCTACACCTTC
TRBJ1-6,NA,TRBV4-3,few,CASSYTLGLSNSPLHF,TGCGCCAGCAGCTACACCCTAGGCCTCTCCAATTCACCCCTCCACTTT
TRBJ2-5,NA,TRBV5-6,few,CASSGAGRETQYF,TGTGCCAGCAGCGGGGCAGGGAGAGAGACCCAGTACTTC
TRBJ2-5,TRBD2,TRBV20-1,NA,CSARDPQRGAREQYF,TGCAGTGCTAGAGATCCCCAGCGGGGGGCACGGGAGCAGTACTTC
TRBJ2-7,NA,TRBV7-2,NA,CASSLLPESHEQYF,TGTGCCAGCAGCTTACTTCCAGAGTCCCACGAGCAGTACTTC
TRBJ2-7,NA,TRBV29-1,few,CSGTTDSYEQYF,TGCAGCGGTACTACCGACAGCTACGAGCAGTACTTC
TRBJ1-2,NA,TRBV5-6,NA,CASSHLSWETDGYTF,TGTGCCAGCAGCCACCTTTCCTGGGAGACGGATGGCTACACCTTC
TRBJ2-7,TRBD2,TRBV9,NA,CASSVASLAGGLSYNEQYF,TGTGCCAGCAGCGTAGCTAGCCTAGCGGGGGGGCTTTCCTACAATGAGCAGTACTTC
TRBJ2-7,NA,TRBV4-3,few,CASSQDSGFSYEQYF,TGCGCCAGCAGCCAGGATTCAGGGTTCTCCTACGAGCAGTACTTC
TRBJ2-5,TRBD2,TRBV27,few,CASSSGTSGGRKTQYF,TGTGCCAGCAGTTCCGGGACTAGCGGGGGCCGGAAGACCCAGTACTTC
TRBJ2-1,NA,TRBV24-1,NA,CATSESGTQLYNEQFF,TGTGCCACCAGTGAATCCGGGACCCAGCTCTACAATGAGCAGTTCTTC
TRBJ2-7,NA,TRBV6-1,once,CASTLGRYEQYF,TGTGCCAGCACCTTGGGGCGTTACGAGCAGTACTTC
TRBJ2-7,TRBD2,TRBV10-1,NA,CASSALHSGVDEQYF,TGCGCCAGCAGTGCCCTTCATAGCGGGGTTGACGAGCAGTACTTC
TRBJ2-3,TRBD2,TRBV9,NA,CASSVEPGGSTQYF,TGTGCCAGCAGCGTAGAGCCGGGAGGATCTACGCAGTATTTT
TRBJ1-5,TRBD1,TRBV7-9,NA,CASSRTGGKQPQHF,TGTGCCAGCAGTCGGACAGGGGGCAAGCAGCCCCAGCATTTT
TRBJ2-4,NA,TRBV20-1,once,CSARTVSQAKNIQYF,TGCAGTGCTAGGACAGTGAGCCAGGCCAAAAACATTCAGTACTTC
TRBJ1-6,NA,TRBV6-2/TRBV6-3,NA,CASSTPFSPLHF,TGTGCCAGCAGTACCCCCTTTTCACCCCTCCACTTT
TRBJ2-1,NA,TRBV29-1,NA,CSVDGGRGSYNEQFF,TGCAGCGTTGACGGGGGCAGGGGCTCCTACAATGAGCAGTTCTTC
TRBJ1-2,TRBD1,TRBV4-1,NA,CASSWGTEELSGGYTF,TGCGCCAGCAGCTGGGGGACAGAAGAACTATCTGGTGGCTACACCTTC
TRBJ1-2,NA,TRBV29-1,NA,CSVEDRESYTF,TGCAGCGTTGAAGACAGGGAATCCTACACCTTC
TRBJ2-5,TRBD2,TRBV3-1,NA,CASSPRLSGGETQYF,TGTGCCAGCAGCCCCCGGCTTTCGGGGGGTGAGACCCAGTACTTC
TRBJ1-6,NA,TRBV6-5,NA,CASSYRRGGGAPLHF,TGTGCCAGCAGTTACCGGAGGGGGGGGGGTGCACCCCTCCACTTT
TRBJ2-5,TRBD1,TRBV6-2/TRBV6-3,NA,CTARGTGRETQYF,TGTACCGCTCGCGGGACAGGGCGGGAGACCCAGTACTTC
TRBJ1-5,TRBD1,TRBV6-2/TRBV6-3,NA,CASSRLRRDRGSNQPQHF,TGTGCCAGCAGTCGACTAAGGCGGGACAGGGGGAGCAATCAGCCCCAGCATTTT
TRBJ1-2,TRBD1,TRBV24-1,few,CAVGQANYGYTF,TGTGCCGTCGGACAGGCGAACTATGGCTACACCTTC
TRBJ1-1,TRBD1,TRBV15,NA,CATSGPGTGRRNTEAFF,TGTGCCACCAGCGGCCCCGGGACAGGGAGAAGGAACACTGAAGCTTTCTTT
TRBJ2-7,NA,TRBV11-2,few,CASSTAGGYEQYF,TGTGCCAGCAGCACGGCAGGAGGCTACGAGCAGTACTTC
TRBJ2-5,TRBD2,TRBV11-2,NA,CASSSAGGLRETQYF,TGTGCCAGCAGCTCGGCGGGGGGGCTACGAGAGACCCAGTACTTC
TRBJ2-7,NA,TRBV7-3,once,CASSLSPGASYEQYF,TGTGCCAGCAGCTTATCGCCGGGAGCGAGCTACGAGCAGTACTTC
TRBJ2-3,NA,TRBV14,once,CASSQVGVSSDTQYF,TGTGCCAGCAGCCAAGTGGGGGTATCCTCCGATACGCAGTATTTT
TRBJ2-7,NA,TRBV15,NA,CATSGIYSYEQYF,TGTGCCACCAGCGGGATCTACTCCTACGAGCAGTACTTC
TRBJ2-5,NA,TRBV6-2/TRBV6-3,NA,CASRSGGGEQETQYF,TGTGCCAGCAGGTCAGGGGGAGGAGAACAAGAGACCCAGTACTTC
TRBJ1-1,NA,TRBV7-2,few,CASSLASGDTEAFF,TGTGCCAGCAGCTTAGCCTCAGGGGACACTGAAGCTTTCTTT
TRBJ1-5,NA,TRBV6-6,NA,CASSRGVSGNQPQHF,TGTGCCAGCAGCCGGGGAGTCTCAGGCAATCAGCCCCAGCATTTT
TRBJ2-7,TRBD1,TRBV10-3,NA,CATGTAFSYEQYF,TGTGCCACCGGGACAGCCTTCTCCTACGAGCAGTACTTC